The clone carrying this TCR beta chain is labeled medium-sized. Antigen specificity is unknown. Germline assignment: CDR1 SQVTM and CDR2 ANQGSEA. There are 11 residues in the CDR3. Trimming shortened V by 2 bases and J by 7 bases, and 5 bases separated the two germline ends. This sample stems from a study of early T cells in non-severe SARS-CoV-2 infection. Whole-study findings and limits: Matches to VDJdb favored anti-spike CD8 responses and missed private and CD4 specificities.

Unique molecular identifiers were affixed to single, distinct cDNA molecules. TCRdb ran MiXCR on the 5' RACE reads and lists one entry per CDR3 protein. The sample carries tens of thousands of distinct CDR3 sequences, approximately 5% recorded once. The chain has TRBV29-1 and TRBJ1-4; unclear D gene. The specimen was whole blood, collected at baseline. This TCR was sampled from an adult who was a healthcare worker with PCR-confirmed SARS-CoV-2 infection or an uninfected control (not recorded which). The CDR3 is CSVERGEKLFF. In DNA, the CDR3 is TGCAGCGTTGAACGGGGTGAAAAACTGTTTTTT.